A single sample gave rise to the 29 T cell receptor beta chains below, sequenced in a study of T cells after yellow fever vaccination. Via MiXCR, TCRdb re-called the 5' RACE reads, giving one row per CDR3 protein. In the table there are a few hundred thousand distinct CDR3 sequences, roughly 3.7% of which are singletons. The sample here was PBMCs, taken 15 days after the yellow fever booster vaccination. The receptors derive from a man aged 18-30 years who received the YFV17D yellow fever vaccine.

This clonotype was counted many times. This chain links TRBV23-1 with TRBJ1-5; the D is unclear. TRBV23-1 has ORF status, its function being uncertain. The germline V and J ends were trimmed by 4 bases and 9 bases, with 10 bases remaining between them. This CDR3 region has 12 residues. The chain's CDR3 is CASSPRTRPQHF. CDR3 sequence (DNA): TGCGCCAGCAGTCCGAGAACCCGGCCCCAGCATTTT.

This chain joins TRBV7-2 and TRBJ2-1; TRBD1 might be the D (5 bases). The germline V gene has CDR1 SGHTA and CDR2 FQGNSA. Trimming took off 5 bases at V and 6 bases at J, with 11 bases between the two ends. There are 13 residues in the CDR3. For the CDR3, the DNA is TGTGCCAGCAGCCGTGGACAACCCAATGAGCAGTTCTTC. Amino acids: CASSRGQPNEQFF.

This clonotype came up many times. The chain combines TRBV7-9 with TRBJ2-3; 11 nucleotides match TRBD1. From germline, CDR1 is SEHNR and CDR2 FQNEAQ (reference sequence). The CDR3 is made up of 19 amino acids. V lost 6 bases to trimming and J lost 5 bases; unmatched junction nucleotides: 19. The CDR3 DNA sequence: TGTGCCAGCAGTCGTGGCCCGGGACAGGGGGGATCCGGGGAAGATACGCAGTATTTT. The encoded protein is CASSRGPGQGGSGEDTQYF.

The table lists this clonotype with many counts. V usage is TRBV5-1 and J usage is TRBJ2-3; 12 nucleotides line up with TRBD2. From germline, CDR1 is SGHRS and CDR2 YFSETQ. J lost 2 bases, V lost 1 base, and 2 bases had no gene match. The CDR3 has 16 residues. This chain's CDR3 is CASSLLAGGTTDTQYF. DNA of the CDR3: TGCGCCAGCAGCTTGCTAGCGGGGGGGACCACAGATACGCAGTATTTT.

A few counts support this clonotype. The chain links TRBV18 to TRBJ2-7, with D possibly matching TRBD2 (6 bases). This CDR3 has 14 residues. Germline V gene data show CDR1 as KGHSH and CDR2 as LQKENI. Trimming shortened V by 2 bases and J by 5 bases, and 13 bases separated the two germline ends. The CDR3 here is CASSPVLALHEQYF. CDR3 DNA: TGTGCCAGCTCACCAGTACTAGCTCTCCACGAGCAGTACTTC.

This clonotype was seen many times. DNA for the CDR3: TGTGCCAGCAGCTCGGGACAGGTCGTCGAGACCCAGTACTTC. Its protein product is CASSSGQVVETQYF. J is TRBJ2-5 and V is TRBV7-8; 8 bases agree with TRBD1. The CDR3 length is 14 residues. From germline, CDR1 is SGHVS and CDR2 FQNEAQ. V lost 4 bases, J lost 5 bases, and 6 bases stayed unmatched.

This clonotype was recorded many times. The chain couples TRBV4-1 to TRBJ2-5, with a weak D call TRBD2 (5 bases). V was shortened by 1 base and J by 2 bases, with 14 bases between the two germline ends. The V gene's germline CDR1 is MGHRA and CDR2 YSYEKL. The CDR3 length is 16 residues. The CDR3 DNA reads as TGCGCCAGCAGCCAAGGCGCCGGGATCACACAAGAGACCCAGTACTTC. This gives the protein CASSQGAGITQETQYF.

This clonotype was seen repeatedly, ten times or more. V usage is TRBV5-5 and J usage is TRBJ1-5; 8 bases are a match to TRBD1. The germline CDR1 and CDR2 sequences are SGHKS and YYEKEE (reference sequence). The CDR3 runs 14 residues. The trim removed 4 bases at V and 2 bases at J, leaving 2 bases unmatched. CDR3 nucleotide sequence: TGTGCCAGCAGCGGACAGGGCGGCAATCAGCCCCAGCATTTT. Amino acid sequence: CASSGQGGNQPQHF.

This clonotype was recorded at least ten times. CDR3 DNA sequence: TGTGCCAGCAGCTTAGTCGATTTGGGTACTGAAGCTTTCTTT. As protein: CASSLVDLGTEAFF. The V gene is TRBV7-9, the J gene TRBJ1-1; D gene uncertain. Deletions cut 1 base from V and 5 bases from J, with 11 bases between. This CDR3 is 14 amino acids long. CDR1 is SEHNR and CDR2 is FQNEAQ in the germline V gene (reference sequence).

The rearrangement joins TRBV5-4 to TRBJ2-3; TRBD1 is a possible D gene (6 bases). The V gene's germline CDR1 is SGHNT and CDR2 YYREEE (reference sequence). CDR3 size: 12 residues. Deletions cut 3 bases from V and 6 bases from J, with 8 bases between. The CDR3: CASSWDTDTQYF. The DNA for the CDR3 is TGTGCCAGCAGCTGGGACACCGATACGCAGTATTTT.

This clonotype was recorded at least ten times. CDR3 bases: TGTGCCAGCTCACCAGCAGCGGACAGGGGATCGGAGCAGTACTTC. This sequence encodes CASSPAADRGSEQYF. This rearrangement joins TRBV18 to TRBJ2-7, with TRBD1 matching over 9 bases. V lost 2 bases to trimming and J lost 7 bases; unmatched junction nucleotides: 9. This CDR3 is built from 15 residues. From germline, CDR1 is KGHSH and CDR2 LQKENI. The variable domain in full, completed from reference TRBV18 and TRBJ2-7, reads NAGVMQNPRHLVRRRGQEARLRCSPMKGHSHVYWYRQLPEEGLKFMVYLQKENIIDESGMPKERFSAEFPKEGPSILRIQQVVRGDSAAYFCASSPAADRGSEQYFGPGTRLTVT.

This clonotype was seen many times. The chain combines TRBV7-9 with TRBJ2-3; no reliable D call. V lost 5 bases, J lost 3 bases, and 21 bases lay in between. The CDR3 length is 17 residues. The germline V gene has CDR1 SEHNR and CDR2 FQNEAQ (reference sequence). CDR3 DNA sequence: TGTGCCAGCAGCCCCCCATTCGTCCGCTCTAGGACAGATACGCAGTATTTT. Its protein is CASSPPFVRSRTDTQYF.

The table lists this clonotype with many counts. V usage is TRBV6-1 and J usage is TRBJ2-7; 8 bases match TRBD1. The junction had 25 bases not matched to a gene; V was cut back by 4 bases and J by 2 bases. The CDR3 extends over 21 amino acids. Germline CDR1 and CDR2: MNHNS and SASEGT. DNA of the CDR3: TGTGCCAGCAGTGTTGTCACCCGCTCGGGGGACAGGCGAATTTCAACCTACGAGCAGTACTTC. Protein sequence: CASSVVTRSGDRRISTYEQYF.

This clonotype was counted ten times or more. The rearrangement uses TRBV20-1 and TRBJ1-2; D remains unclear. This CDR3 spans 14 amino acids. Germline CDR1 and CDR2: DFQATT and SNEGSKA (reference sequence). With 0 bases removed from V and 8 bases from J, the gap between germline ends came to 16 bases. This chain's CDR3 is CSAREPGRAAGYTF. The CDR3 coding sequence is TGCAGTGCTAGAGAACCCGGACGGGCAGCAGGCTACACCTTC.

The gene calls are TRBV23-1 and TRBJ2-3; the D gene is possibly TRBD1 (6 bases). TRBV23-1 is noted as an ORF with a role that remains uncertain. The V end was cut by 6 bases, the J end by 5 bases, with 18 bases between. The CDR3 loop spans 15 amino acids. The CDR3 spells CASSLSNTGKDTQYF. CDR3 sequence (DNA): TGCGCCAGCAGCCTAAGTAATACAGGGAAAGATACGCAGTATTTT.

In this sample, this clonotype turned up many times. The J gene is TRBJ1-3, the V gene TRBV11-2; unclear D gene. The CDR3 length is 13 residues. Germline V CDR1 and CDR2: SGHAT, FQNNGV. V lost 0 bases, J lost 3 bases, and 3 bases lay in between. As DNA, the CDR3 is TGTGCCAGCAGCTTAGAGGGTGGAAACACCATATATTTT. It yields the protein CASSLEGGNTIYF.

This clonotype was detected many times. For the CDR3, the DNA is TGTGCCACCAGCAGAGACCTGACCCGCCTTGGTGAAAAACTGTTTTTT. It translates to CATSRDLTRLGEKLFF. The chain has TRBV15 and TRBJ1-4, with unresolved D. This CDR3 has 16 residues. In germline, CDR1 is LNHNV, CDR2 YYDKDF (reference sequence). Trimming removed 0 bases from V and 7 bases from J, with 15 bases in between.

This clonotype was seen repeatedly, ten times or more. The chain employs TRBV28 and TRBJ2-1, with D uncertain. This CDR3 is built from 14 residues. V was trimmed by 8 bases and J by 0 bases, leaving 11 bases between them. Looked up from germline, CDR1 is MDHEN and CDR2 is SYDVKM. For the CDR3, the DNA is TGTGCCAGCGGGTCAGGATCCTCCTACAATGAGCAGTTCTTC. Translated: CASGSGSSYNEQFF.

This clonotype was picked up many times. The chain is built from TRBV10-3 and TRBJ2-7, with 9 positions matching TRBD2. With 2 bases clipped from V and 2 bases from J, the junction kept 4 bases outside the gene matches. There are 15 residues in the CDR3. The germline gives CDR1 ENHRY, CDR2 SYGVKD. The CDR3 spells CAISEASGVPYEQYF. CDR3 DNA: TGTGCCATCAGTGAGGCTAGCGGGGTTCCCTACGAGCAGTACTTC.

This clonotype was picked up many times. The chain has TRBV5-1 and TRBJ2-5, with TRBD2 matching 10 bases. The ends lost 5 bases at V and 1 base at J; junction bases unmatched: 5. The CDR3 has 15 residues. Germline-derived CDR1 and CDR2 are SGHRS and YFSETQ. The CDR3 sequence is CASRPVAGGQETQYF. CDR3 sequence (DNA): TGCGCCAGCAGACCGGTAGCGGGGGGCCAAGAGACCCAGTACTTC.

This clonotype was counted at least ten times. The chain recombines TRBV19 with TRBJ2-5; 9 bases line up with TRBD2. The length of the CDR3 is 14 residues. J gave up 3 bases and V 5 bases, and 4 bases lay outside the gene matches. From germline, CDR1 is LNHDA and CDR2 SQIVND (reference sequence). The CDR3 is CASSGSGGKETQYF. In DNA form, the CDR3 reads TGTGCCAGTAGTGGTAGCGGGGGTAAAGAGACCCAGTACTTC.

The genes are TRBV5-5 and TRBJ2-3; D not certain. The CDR3 is made up of 11 amino acids. Trimming removed 2 bases at V and 9 bases at J, with 7 bases between. The germline V gene has CDR1 SGHKS and CDR2 YYEKEE (reference sequence). CDR3 nucleotides: TGTGCCAGCAGCTTTTCGGTCACGCAGTATTTT. As protein: CASSFSVTQYF.

This clonotype was seen ten or more times. V gene TRBV4-2 combines with J gene TRBJ2-5, with unresolved D. The CDR3 loop spans 15 amino acids. V lost 3 bases to trimming and J lost 3 bases, with 14 bases between them. CDR1 LGHNA and CDR2 YNFKEQ come from the germline V gene. CDR3 region: CASSHPGGRKETQYF. The CDR3 DNA sequence: TGTGCCAGCAGCCACCCCGGCGGCAGGAAAGAGACCCAGTACTTC.

This clonotype came up many times. This chain joins TRBV5-1 and TRBJ2-4; 8 bases line up with TRBD1. Germline V lookup: CDR1 SGHRS, CDR2 YFSETQ. V trimming: 3 bases; J trimming: 9 bases; junction bases outside the gene matches: 11. This CDR3 has 15 residues. CDR3 nucleotide sequence: TGCGCCAGCAGCTCTGGGACAGGCCCCAGAACCATTCAGTACTTC. This sequence encodes CASSSGTGPRTIQYF.

Ten or more counts support this clonotype. This chain joins TRBV6-5 and TRBJ1-3; D not certain. The V and J ends lost 0 bases and 4 bases respectively, with 10 bases between them. CDR1 MNHEY and CDR2 SVGAGI come from the germline V gene. The CDR3 covers 15 residues. The CDR3 DNA sequence: TGTGCCAGCAGTTACTCTCGGAAGGGCGGAAACACCATATATTTT. This gives the protein CASSYSRKGGNTIYF.

Of note for this clonotype: One base away lies a much larger clone, so this may be a sequencing read error. The chain couples TRBV5-1 to TRBJ1-1; TRBD1 is a possible D gene (5 bases). The germline V gene encodes CDR1 SGHRS and CDR2 YFSETQ. The V gene lost 0 bases and the J gene lost 0 bases, with 9 bases spanning the gap. CDR3 length: 15 amino acids. CDR3: CASSLVTAMNTEAFF. CDR3 nucleotide sequence: TGCGCCAGCAGCTTGGTGACAGCTATGAACACTGAAGCTTTCTTT. Full variable domain (rest looked up from reference TRBV5-1 and TRBJ1-1): KAGVTQTPRYLIKTRGQQVTLSCSPISGHRSVSWYQQTPGQGLQFLFEYFSETQRNKGNFPGRFSGRQFSNSRSEMNVSTLELGDSALYLCASSLVTAMNTEAFFGQGTRLTVV.

The sample holds many counts of this clonotype. This chain connects TRBV28 to TRBJ2-5, with D possibly called TRBD1 or TRBD2 (5 bases each). Trimming stripped 7 bases from V and 3 bases from J, with 12 bases between. From germline, CDR1 is MDHEN and CDR2 SYDVKM. This CDR3 has 13 amino acids. The chain's CDR3 is CASTLGGKETQYF. The CDR3 DNA follows: TGTGCCAGCACCCTTGGGGGAAAAGAGACCCAGTACTTC. The full variable domain, rest sourced from reference TRBV28 and TRBJ2-5, is DVKVTQSSRYLVKRTGEKVFLECVQDMDHENMFWYRQDPGLGLRLIYFSYDVKMKEKGDIPEGYSVSREKKERFSLILESASTNQTSMYLCASTLGGKETQYFGPGTRLLVL.

The V gene is TRBV5-1, the J gene TRBJ2-5; D gene unclear. Germline CDR1 SGHRS, CDR2 YFSETQ. The CDR3 spans 14 residues. V was shortened by 4 bases and J by 1 base, with 11 bases between the two germline ends. CDR3 sequence (DNA): TGCGCCAGCAGCCCCATGGTGGCCCAAGAGACCCAGTACTTC. Its translation is CASSPMVAQETQYF.

This clonotype was counted ten times or more. The chain links TRBV6-6 to TRBJ1-5; D unclear. V dropped 3 bases and J dropped 3 bases, with 9 bases sitting between them. Germline V gene data show CDR1 as MNHNY and CDR2 as SVGAGI (reference sequence). This CDR3 has 14 amino acids. As DNA, the CDR3 is TGTGCCAGCAGTTATGTGGGGATCAATCAGCCCCAGCATTTT. Its protein is CASSYVGINQPQHF.